This T cell receptor (beta chain) is drawn from a study of graft-versus-host responses after intestinal transplantation. Study overall: Multivisceral, liver-intestinal, or isolated intestinal transplants were performed in recipients. Anti-thymocyte globulin served as induction for all recipients, who then took tacrolimus and steroids for 2 to 4 years. Study findings and constraints: Across patients carrying graft-donor T cell macrochimerism, allografts held high graft-versus-host to host-versus-graft clonal ratios. GvH clones surfaced in recipient marrow, some emerging earlier in ileum or blood.

Note on this clone: Its cognate antigen is unknown.

In germline, CDR1 is SGHKS, CDR2 YYEKEE (reference sequence). Trimming shortened V by 3 bases and J by 9 bases, and 19 bases separated the two germline ends. There are 15 residues in the CDR3. Some clones are missing from TCRdb's copy, which holds only in-frame ones; the method was immunoSEQ multiplex PCR. The sample consists of 40,000 or so clones, roughly 80% of them appearing once. This TCR came from a human patient who received an intestinal transplant, so some T cells may come from the graft donor. The material was PBMCs, obtained 1,000 to 1,300 days after transplant. The V gene is TRBV5-5, the J gene TRBJ2-1; D may be TRBD1 (5 bases). The CDR3 DNA follows: TGTGCCAGCAGCTGGCAGACAGACCGATTCGGTGAGCAGTTCTTC. Translated, it gives CASSWQTDRFGEQFF.